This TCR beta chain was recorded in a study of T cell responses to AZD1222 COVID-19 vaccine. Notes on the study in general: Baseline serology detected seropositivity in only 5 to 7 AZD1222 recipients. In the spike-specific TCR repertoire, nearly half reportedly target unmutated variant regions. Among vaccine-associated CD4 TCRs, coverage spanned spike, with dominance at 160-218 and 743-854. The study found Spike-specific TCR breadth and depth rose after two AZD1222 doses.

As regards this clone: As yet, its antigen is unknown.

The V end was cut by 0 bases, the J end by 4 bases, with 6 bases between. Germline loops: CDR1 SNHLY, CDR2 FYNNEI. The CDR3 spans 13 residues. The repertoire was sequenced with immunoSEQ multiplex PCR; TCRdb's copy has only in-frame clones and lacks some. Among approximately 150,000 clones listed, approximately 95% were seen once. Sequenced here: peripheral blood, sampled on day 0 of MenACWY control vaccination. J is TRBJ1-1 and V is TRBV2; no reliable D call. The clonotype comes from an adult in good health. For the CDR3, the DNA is TGTGCCAGCAGTGAAGCGCACGGCACTGAAGCTTTCTTT. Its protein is CASSEAHGTEAFF.